What follows describes a single T cell receptor (beta chain). What it binds is not known. The data derive from a study of radiotherapy plus CTLA-4 blockade in lung cancer. About the research overall: Overall, roughly 18% of patients showed an objective response, while 31% attained disease control.

Regarding the study as a whole: Tumor-origin TCR clones grew in blood after radiotherapy plus ipilimumab. Strongest reported response predictors: early blood clone changes and post-radiation interferon-beta.

The study treated chemo-refractory metastatic non-small-cell lung cancer patients with focal radiation plus ipilimumab CTLA-4 blockade. The CDR3 spans 13 residues. V lost 5 bases and J 4 bases, leaving 9 bases between the germline ends. CDR1 and CDR2 (germline): SGHTA, FQGNSA. The data were produced by immunoSEQ multiplex PCR, yet TCRdb's version contains in-frame clones alone and is incomplete. The data hold some 110,000 clones, with 78% observed a single time. Source: peripheral blood, taken from a patient treated with radiotherapy plus ipilimumab. The source of this sequence is a human donor with non-small cell lung cancer who had a partial response to radiotherapy plus ipilimumab. J is TRBJ1-3 and V is TRBV7-2; TRBD1 is a possible D gene (6 bases). The CDR3 sequence: CASSPGQGNTIYF. The DNA of the CDR3 is TGTGCCAGCAGCCCTGGACAGGGAAACACCATATATTTT.